The source of this T cell receptor beta chain is a study of blood T cell repertoires in COVID-19. Assay: immunoSEQ multiplex PCR; the TCRdb copy retains only in-frame clones and omits some. The sample has roughly 230,000 clones, roughly 80% seen once; the top ten hold around 4.4%. The TCR comes from a man over 45 with active or convalescent COVID-19. Source material: peripheral blood.

CDR3 coding DNA: TGTGCCACCAGCACGACTGTTACCTCTGGGGCCAACGTCCTGACTTTC. It is translated as CATSTTVTSGANVLTF. The chain recombines TRBV15 with TRBJ2-6; D not resolved. V lost 4 bases and J 0 bases, leaving 10 bases between the germline ends. This CDR3 has 16 amino acids. The germline gives CDR1 LNHNV, CDR2 YYDKDF (reference sequence).